This T cell receptor (beta chain) originates from a study of blood T cells in healthy people across ages. A second about 7 to 11 cycle PCR used barcoded and J-beta primers. All samples yielded 2.5 million or more CDR3-containing paired-end reads. TCRdb re-called the 5' RACE reads through MiXCR, storing one row per CDR3 protein. This table has about 570,000 distinct CDR3 sequences, 25% to 30% appearing once. There are a few counts of this clonotype. Germline CDR1 is LGHDT and CDR2 is YNNKEL (reference sequence). V shed 0 bases and J shed 8 bases, with 8 bases lying between them. The CDR3 runs 14 residues. Each sample yielded at least 7 million isolated PBMCs.

Specimen: blood. The sequence was obtained from a woman between 65 and 79 years old in good health. The chain uses TRBV3-1 and TRBJ1-6, with D unclear. CDR3 in amino acids: CASSQDNWDSPLHF. The CDR3, as DNA: TGTGCCAGCAGCCAAGATAACTGGGATTCACCCCTCCACTTT.